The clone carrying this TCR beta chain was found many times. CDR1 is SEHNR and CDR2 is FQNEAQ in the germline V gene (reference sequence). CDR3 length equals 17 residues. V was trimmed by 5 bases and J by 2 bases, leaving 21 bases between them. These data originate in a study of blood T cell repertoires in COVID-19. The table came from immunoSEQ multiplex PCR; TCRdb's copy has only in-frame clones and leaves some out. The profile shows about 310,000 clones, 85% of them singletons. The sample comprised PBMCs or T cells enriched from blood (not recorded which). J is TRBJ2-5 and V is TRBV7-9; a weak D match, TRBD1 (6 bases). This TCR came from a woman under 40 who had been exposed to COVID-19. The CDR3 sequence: CASSPPVGMGTQETQYF. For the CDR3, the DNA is TGTGCCAGCAGCCCCCCCGTCGGGATGGGGACACAAGAGACCCAGTACTTC.